This T cell receptor beta chain was sequenced in a study of T cell clonotyping in hematopoietic cell transplantation. General study findings and limits: Broader posttransplant TCR repertoire diversity was predicted by graft donor and pretransplant recipient Inverse Simpson Index values. After transplant, recipient diversity fell while pathologically expanded clonotypes grew through day 180.

Germline lookup yields CDR1 MDHEN and CDR2 SYDVKM. The CDR3 has 15 amino acids. Trimming shortened V by 1 base and J by 8 bases, and 17 bases separated the two germline ends. Comment on this clone: The antigen is unknown.

Libraries were prepared by immunoSEQ multiplex PCR; TCRdb keeps only in-frame clonotypes and omits some of them. The data show 40,000 to 55,000 clones, with around 94% seen just once and approximately 0.85% held by the top ten. The receptor was derived from a woman aged 45-65 years in good health. Some clones in this sample may be carry-over from other donors' samples. Sequencing was performed on peripheral blood mononuclear cells. The chain couples TRBV28 to TRBJ1-2; the D is unclear. CDR3 DNA: TGTGCCAGCAGTTTATTACAAATAGAACTTTGGGGCTACACCTTC. Protein sequence: CASSLLQIELWGYTF.